These T cell receptor beta chains were read from a single sample in a study of blood T cells in healthy people across ages. TCRdb ran MiXCR on the 5' RACE reads and lists one entry per CDR3 protein. The table includes over 600,000 distinct CDR3 sequences, around 45% detected once. Sequenced: blood. All receptors derive from a man older than 75 in good health. Both conserved end residues are part of each CDR3. Each record gives: J gene, clone size, V gene, D gene, CDR3 DNA, CDR3 protein. D genes are given only for firm matches. Clone size is given for some rows only: seen once, a few or many times, or a class if the clone is expanded.

>TRBJ1-2|NA|TRBV7-8|NA
TGTGCCAGCAGCTTAGACTCGGACCCAGGGGGCTACACCTTC
CASSLDSDPGGYTF
>TRBJ2-1|NA|TRBV20-1|NA
TGCAGTGCTAGACAACAGGGACCTTTTAATGAGCAGTTCTTC
CSARQQGPFNEQFF
>TRBJ2-1|many|TRBV7-9|NA
TGTGCCAGCAGACCCCCTGGGGGGCAGTTCTTC
CASRPPGGQFF
>TRBJ2-7|NA|TRBV18|NA
TGTGCCAGCTCACCACGCGGGACTCCAACCTACGAGCAGTACTTC
CASSPRGTPTYEQYF
>TRBJ1-6|few|TRBV10-3|NA
TGTGCCATCAGACGGGATGGAAATTCACCCCTCCACTTT
CAIRRDGNSPLHF
>TRBJ2-5|NA|TRBV20-1|TRBD2
TGCAGTGCCGGGAGGGGGAGAAGGGAGACCCAGTACTTC
CSAGRGRRETQYF
>TRBJ2-1|NA|TRBV5-1|TRBD2
TGCGCCAGCAACGGGGGGACTAGCGTGACGGGTGAGCAGTTCTTC
CASNGGTSVTGEQFF
>TRBJ2-1|NA|TRBV4-3|NA
TGCGCCAGCAGCCAAGTCTGGTTGGGGAGCCGTGATGAGCAGTTCTTC
CASSQVWLGSRDEQFF
>TRBJ2-4|NA|TRBV7-2|TRBD2
TGTGCCAGCAGTTTTGCCTTGGGGGGGGCCAAAAACATTCAGTACTTC
CASSFALGGAKNIQYF
>TRBJ2-7|NA|TRBV4-3|NA
TGCGCCAGCAGCCACCTCGACTGGGCCGAGCAGTACTTC
CASSHLDWAEQYF
>TRBJ2-1|NA|TRBV4-3|NA
TGCGCCAGCAGCGAAGAGCCCAGGGGCGACAACAATGAGCAGTTCTTC
CASSEEPRGDNNEQFF
>TRBJ1-2|NA|TRBV12-3/TRBV12-4|NA
TGTGCCAGTTTACCCTGGTCCGACACTAACTATGGCTACACCTTC
CASLPWSDTNYGYTF
>TRBJ2-2|many|TRBV28|NA
TGTGCCAGCGGGAAGGGGATTCACGGGGAGCTGTTTTTT
CASGKGIHGELFF
>TRBJ2-3|NA|TRBV28|NA
TGTGCCAGCAGTTATCGACCAAGGGAAAGGACGGATACGCAGTATTTT
CASSYRPRERTDTQYF
>TRBJ2-7|NA|TRBV6-6|NA
TGTGCCAGCAGTTACGGATCAGGGGCGCTTGGAGAGCAGTACTTC
CASSYGSGALGEQYF
>TRBJ1-1|NA|TRBV2|NA
TGTGCCAGCAGAGGACAAGGGGACGGGGGCGCTTTCTTT
CASRGQGDGGAFF
>TRBJ1-6|NA|TRBV7-9|TRBD1
TGTGCCAGCAGTACCGGGGACAGGGGTAATTCACCCCTCCACTTT
CASSTGDRGNSPLHF
>TRBJ1-5|NA|TRBV20-1|TRBD1
TGCAGTGCCCAAGGGGGCATCAGCAATCAGCCCCAGCATTTT
CSAQGGISNQPQHF
>TRBJ2-7|NA|TRBV12-3/TRBV12-4|NA
TGTGCCAGCAGATCTACAGGATACTACGAGCAGTACTTC
CASRSTGYYEQYF
>TRBJ2-3|NA|TRBV27|NA
TGTGCCAGCAGTGCACTAGGGACTAGCACAGATACGCAGTATTTT
CASSALGTSTDTQYF
>TRBJ1-2|NA|TRBV6-2/TRBV6-3|TRBD1
TGTGCCTGTCGACAGGGACGATATGGCTACACCTTC
CACRQGRYGYTF
>TRBJ2-1|NA|TRBV29-1|TRBD2
TGCAGCATTGGGACTAGCGGAGTGGAGTTCTTC
CSIGTSGVEFF
>TRBJ2-1|NA|TRBV20-1|NA
TGCAGTGCAGAGGGAACCTACAATGAGCAGTTCTTC
CSAEGTYNEQFF
>TRBJ2-3|NA|TRBV6-1|TRBD2
TGTGCCAGCAGCCCAGCGGGAGGGACAGATACGCAGTATTTT
CASSPAGGTDTQYF
>TRBJ2-6|NA|TRBV29-1|TRBD2
TGCAGCGTTGTGGGGGGGGAACCTGGGGCCAACGTCCTGACTTTC
CSVVGGEPGANVLTF
>TRBJ2-1|few|TRBV11-1|TRBD1
TGTGCCAGCAGCTTGCGGTGGAGGGGACAGGGGCGCTACAATGAGCAGTTCTTC
CASSLRWRGQGRYNEQFF
>TRBJ2-7|NA|TRBV7-9|NA
TGTGCCAGCAGTTTACCGGGGAACTCCTACAATGAGCAGTACTTC
CASSLPGNSYNEQYF
>TRBJ1-1|NA|TRBV6-1|NA
TGTGCCAGCAGCCCCGGTGGGGCGCCCACTGAAGCTTTCTTT
CASSPGGAPTEAFF
>TRBJ2-5|NA|TRBV7-9|TRBD2
TGTGCCAGCGCATCCCAGCGGGAGGGGAATGAGCAGTACTTC
CASASQREGNEQYF